This T cell receptor beta chain was sequenced for a study of graft-versus-host responses after intestinal transplantation. Of note for this clone: Its target is unknown.

Here immunoSEQ multiplex PCR was the method, and the copy in TCRdb shows in-frame clones only, minus some. Of some 110,000 clones listed, 90% were seen once; the top ten hold about 0.18%. V lost 4 bases and J lost 2, with 15 bases in between. The CDR3 has 16 residues. Per the germline V gene, CDR1 is LNHDA and CDR2 is SQIVND (reference sequence). The rearrangement joins TRBV19 to TRBJ1-3, with TRBD1 as a possible D gene (6 bases). Sequenced material: unstimulated CD4+ T cells sorted from spleen or lymph node cells, taken before intestinal transplant. The sequence derives from a human donor who received an intestinal transplant. CDR3 residues: CASSKWTDAPGNTIYF. In DNA, the CDR3 is TGTGCCAGTAGTAAATGGACAGACGCCCCTGGAAACACCATATATTTT.